This passage covers 11 T cell receptor beta chains from one sample sequenced in a study of blood T cell repertoires in COVID-19. Measured with immunoSEQ multiplex PCR; TCRdb has only the in-frame clones, and not every one. The sample lists about 400,000 clones, over 85% seen once, with about 1.7% in the top ten. Sequenced sample: PBMCs or T cells enriched from blood (not recorded which). The receptors stem from a woman aged 30 to 39 who had recovered from COVID-19.

V is TRBV12-3 or TRBV12-4 and J is TRBJ1-3; no reliable D call. The CDR3 contains 13 residues. V was cut by 5 bases and J by 0 bases, with 5 bases left in between. CDR3 sequence reads: CASSASSGNTIYF. The DNA for the CDR3 is TGTGCCAGCAGTGCGAGCTCTGGAAACACCATATATTTT.

This chain links TRBV6-5 with TRBJ1-1, with D hard to call. The CDR3 has 13 amino acids. Trimming took 6 bases from V and 0 from J, leaving 8 bases between them. The germline CDR1 and CDR2 sequences are MNHEY and SVGAGI. The CDR3 sequence is CASRRGMNTEAFF. The CDR3 nucleotides are TGTGCCAGCAGGCGGGGAATGAACACTGAAGCTTTCTTT.

J is TRBJ2-2 and V is TRBV18; no clear D. With 5 bases removed from V and 2 bases from J, the gap between germline ends came to 9 bases. The CDR3 sequence is 14 residues long. Germline V gives CDR1 KGHSH, CDR2 LQKENI. CDR3 nucleotide sequence: TGTGCCAGCTCATCAGTTCCAAACACCGGGGAGCTGTTTTTT. This codes for CASSSVPNTGELFF.

J is TRBJ1-3 and V is TRBV5-1, with D unresolved. CDR3 size: 13 residues. The V end lost 7 bases, the J end lost 4 bases, and 12 bases lay between the germline ends. Germline loops: CDR1 SGHRS, CDR2 YFSETQ. The DNA for the CDR3 is TGCGCCAGCGGGCCCAGCCCCGGAAACACCATATATTTT. Translation: CASGPSPGNTIYF.

The rearrangement links TRBV15 to TRBJ1-2; 8 bases are a match to TRBD1. Germline CDR1 is LNHNV and CDR2 is YYDKDF (reference sequence). J was trimmed by 7 bases and V by 1 base; bases with no gene match: 5. The CDR3 loop spans 14 amino acids. This CDR3 reads CATSRGTGRAGYTF. As DNA, the CDR3 is TGTGCCACCAGCAGAGGGACAGGGAGGGCTGGCTACACCTTC.

In this sample, this clone turned up a few times. The chain carries TRBV24-1 and TRBJ2-7; D is unclear. The CDR3 runs 12 residues. With 2 bases removed from V and 5 bases from J, the gap between germline ends came to 6 bases. Germline-derived CDR1 and CDR2 are KGHDR and SFDVKD. The CDR3 is CATSDYLNEQYF. The CDR3 coding sequence is TGTGCCACCAGTGATTACCTAAACGAGCAGTACTTC.

This clone appeared a few times. The chain joins TRBV5-4 to TRBJ2-1; 9 positions match TRBD2. J was trimmed by 0 bases and V by 3 bases; bases with no gene match: 16. This CDR3 comprises 20 residues. Germline CDR1 and CDR2: SGHNT and YYREEE (reference sequence). The CDR3 loop is CASSSLRAGGSASSYNEQFF. The CDR3 nucleotides read TGTGCCAGCAGCTCCCTTCGGGCGGGGGGGTCAGCGAGCTCCTACAATGAGCAGTTCTTC.

The chain links TRBV23-1 to TRBJ1-5; D is unclear. TRBV23-1 is an ORF, with its function uncertain. The CDR3 is 14 residues long. V was trimmed by 3 bases and J by 5 bases, leaving 11 bases between them. CDR3 in amino acids: CASSQDAEDQPQHF. As DNA, the CDR3 is TGCGCCAGCAGTCAGGATGCGGAAGATCAGCCCCAGCATTTT.

This clone was observed a single time. The V call is TRBV6-2 or TRBV6-3, the J call TRBJ1-5, with 7 bases aligning to TRBD1. V gave up 6 bases and J gave up 4 bases; unmatched junction bases: 15. The germline V gene encodes CDR1 MNHEY and CDR2 SVGEGT. This CDR3 comprises 17 residues. CDR3 residues: CASSGAGGLRFNQPQHF. The CDR3 DNA reads TGTGCCAGCAGCGGAGCAGGGGGTTTACGATTTAATCAGCCCCAGCATTTT.

The V call is TRBV6-1, the J call TRBJ2-7; no clear D. The CDR3 consists of 15 residues. Trimming cost V 1 base and J 3 bases, with 13 bases left between them. Looked up from germline, CDR1 is MNHNS and CDR2 is SASEGT. In nucleotides, the CDR3 is TGTGCCAGCAGTGAAGTGTCCGAGGCTAGCTACGAGCAGTACTTC. Translation: CASSEVSEASYEQYF.

The rearrangement uses TRBV3-1 (or the pseudogene TRBV3-2) and TRBJ2-1; tentative D call: TRBD2 (6 bases). The CDR3 extends over 15 amino acids. Germline V gene data show CDR1 as LGHDT and CDR2 as YNNKEL (reference sequence). The ends were cut back, 4 bases at V and 9 bases at J, with 19 bases in the middle. Here the CDR3 reads CASSLRLDVGGEQFF. In nucleotides, the CDR3 is TGTGCCAGCAGCCTGCGACTAGATGTGGGCGGTGAGCAGTTCTTC.